What follows are 17 T cell receptor beta chains derived from one specimen sequenced in a study of memory CD4+ T cells and cytomegalovirus serostatus (dated by TCRdb to between 2018 and 2021). Single viable CD3+CD4+CD8-CD45RO+ cells were sorted as memory CD4+ T cells on a FACSAria II. Library preparation was by the immunoSEQ multiplex PCR assay. The table was pulled from immuneACCESS by TCRdb, which kept in-frame rearrangements only. Such tables lose some clones; where checked, under half of the loss comes from unresolved V genes, and the rest has no known cause. The sample profile shows about 75,000 clones; 78% of them were found once. 2.6% of the sample belongs to the ten largest clones. Specimen: memory CD4+ T cells from blood. Receptor source: an adult in good health and CMV-seropositive.

CDR3 DNA sequence: TGTGCCAGCAGCTCCGGACGGAGAGGGGCAGATACGCAGTATTTT. It translates to CASSSGRRGADTQYF. This chain joins TRBV7-2 and TRBJ2-3, with D perhaps matching TRBD1 or TRBD2 (5 bases each). The CDR3 runs 15 residues. Deletions cut 4 bases from V and 4 bases from J, with 15 bases between. Looked up from germline, CDR1 is SGHTA and CDR2 is FQGNSA.

V usage is TRBV7-2 and J usage is TRBJ1-1; D gene uncertain. The CDR3 covers 13 residues. The germline V gene encodes CDR1 SGHTA and CDR2 FQGNSA. V dropped 2 bases and J dropped 1 base, with 5 bases sitting between them. Here the CDR3 DNA reads TGTGCCAGCAGCTTAACGAGGAACACTGAAGCTTTCTTT. Its protein is CASSLTRNTEAFF.

The J gene is TRBJ2-3, the V gene TRBV30; 12 nucleotides align to TRBD2. Germline CDR1 and CDR2: GTSNPN and SVGIG (reference sequence). Trimming cost V 6 bases and J 5 bases; bases outside gene matches: 9. CDR3 length: 15 residues. CDR3 sequence: CACTLAGGRVDTQYF. The CDR3 DNA reads as TGTGCCTGCACCCTAGCGGGGGGGCGGGTAGATACGCAGTATTTT. The entire variable domain, with the rest obtained from reference TRBV30 and TRBJ2-3, is as follows: SQTIHQWPATLVQPVGSPLSLECTVEGTSNPNLYWYRQAAGRGLQLLFYSVGIGQISSEVPQNLSASRPQDRQFILSSKKLLLSDSGFYLCACTLAGGRVDTQYFGPGTRLTVL.

This clone was seen just once. The V and J genes are TRBV11-2 and TRBJ2-7; 7 bases agree with TRBD1. The ends lost 5 bases at V and 2 bases at J; junction bases unmatched: 12. CDR3 length: 16 residues. Germline V gives CDR1 SGHAT, CDR2 FQNNGV. The CDR3 region has the DNA TGTGCCAGCAGCGCCGGTAGGGGGCAGGGAGCCTACGAGCAGTACGTC. Amino acids: CASSAGRGQGAYEQYV.

The chain carries TRBV4-1 and TRBJ2-7; 7 bases match TRBD1. Trimming at V came to 4 bases and at J to 3 bases, leaving 6 bases not matched to a gene. CDR3 size: 14 residues. CDR1 is MGHRA and CDR2 is YSYEKL in the germline V gene. CDR3 loop: CASSRETGSYEQYF. In DNA, the CDR3 is TGCGCCAGCAGCCGGGAGACAGGGAGCTACGAGCAGTACTTC.

The J gene is TRBJ2-5, the V gene TRBV28, with 7 nucleotides matching TRBD1. V dropped 5 bases and J dropped 2; count of bases not matched to a gene: 8. This CDR3 region has 15 residues. Germline loops: CDR1 MDHEN, CDR2 SYDVKM. DNA for the CDR3: TGTGCCAGCAGTGACCTCCGGACAGGTCAAGAGACCCAGTACTTC. Translating it yields CASSDLRTGQETQYF. Based on the CDR3 plus reference TRBV28 and TRBJ2-5, the full variable domain is DVKVTQSSRYLVKRTGEKVFLECVQDMDHENMFWYRQDPGLGLRLIYFSYDVKMKEKGDIPEGYSVSREKKERFSLILESASTNQTSMYLCASSDLRTGQETQYFGPGTRLLVL.

CDR3 protein: CASSVAGASGGALSTDTQYF. The CDR3 coding sequence is TGTGCCAGCAGCGTAGCTGGGGCTAGCGGGGGGGCTTTGAGCACAGATACGCAGTATTTT. The rearrangement joins TRBV9 to TRBJ2-3; TRBD2 agrees at 12 bases. This CDR3 has 20 residues. Per the germline V gene, CDR1 is SGDLS and CDR2 is YYNGEE. Losses at the gene ends were 0 bases for V and 0 bases for J; bases not matched to a gene: 11.

This clone appeared a single time. CDR3 in DNA: TGTGCCAGCAGCCCCCGCCTCTTGGTGGGGGGTAATGAGCAGTTCTTC. Protein: CASSPRLLVGGNEQFF. The V and J genes are TRBV11-3 and TRBJ2-1; perhaps TRBD2 as D (6 bases). This CDR3 contains 16 residues. V was cut by 5 bases and J by 7 bases, with 21 bases left in between. Germline loops: CDR1 SGHNT, CDR2 YENEEA.

The V and J genes are TRBV10-3 and TRBJ2-1, with 15 bases aligning to TRBD2. The CDR3 is 16 residues long. V shed 11 bases, J shed 0 bases, and the junction held 5 bases outside the gene matches. Germline CDR1 ENHRY, CDR2 SYGVKD. CDR3 nucleotide sequence: TGTGCCGCCGGGACTAGCGGGAGGCCCTCCTACAATGAGCAGTTCTTC. Its translation is CAAGTSGRPSYNEQFF.

V and J are TRBV29-1 and TRBJ2-2; either TRBD1 or TRBD2 may fit D (5 bases each). Looked up from germline, CDR1 is SQVTM and CDR2 is ANQGSEA. The CDR3 contains 11 residues. Trimming removed 4 bases from V and 6 bases from J, with 6 bases in between. CDR3: CSVAGPGELFF. The CDR3 nucleotides read TGCAGCGTTGCGGGACCCGGGGAGCTGTTTTTT.

The V call is TRBV27, the J call TRBJ1-1; 11 bases line up with TRBD1. This CDR3 has 15 residues. V lost 2 bases to trimming and J lost 2 bases; unmatched junction nucleotides: 1. CDR1 and CDR2 from the germline V gene are MNHEY and SMNVEV (reference sequence). CDR3 DNA: TGTGCCAGCAGTTTAGGGACAGGGGGTAACACTGAAGCTTTCTTT. It encodes CASSLGTGGNTEAFF.

The V and J genes are TRBV7-2 and TRBJ1-1; D is unresolved. Trimming removed 6 bases at V and 1 base at J, with 6 bases between. Per the germline V gene, CDR1 is SGHTA and CDR2 is FQGNSA. The CDR3 loop spans 12 amino acids. CDR3 in amino acids: CASRAGNTEAFF. The DNA for the CDR3 is TGTGCCAGCAGAGCAGGGAACACTGAAGCTTTCTTT.

This sequence joins TRBV2 and TRBJ2-7, with 12 nucleotides matching TRBD1. Germline assignment: CDR1 SNHLY and CDR2 FYNNEI. There are 15 residues in the CDR3. V shed 6 bases and J 3 bases; nucleotides not matched to a gene: 6. CDR3 nucleotides: TGTGCCAGCAGCCGGGACAGGGGGCGCGTCTACGAGCAGTACGTC. Its protein is CASSRDRGRVYEQYV.

The table lists this clone with a few counts. The gene calls are TRBV5-1 and TRBJ1-6; the match to TRBD1 covers 8 bases. Trimming removed 0 bases from V and 10 bases from J; junction bases left unmatched: 6. Germline V gene sequence: CDR1 SGHRS, CDR2 YFSETQ. This CDR3 spans 15 amino acids. The DNA for the CDR3 is TGCGCCAGCAGCTTGGGGCGGACAGGGAACTCACCCCTCCACTTT. Translation: CASSLGRTGNSPLHF.

This clone was recorded only once. The chain is built from TRBV2 and TRBJ1-6; D possibly corresponds to TRBD1 (5 bases). Germline V lookup: CDR1 SNHLY, CDR2 FYNNEI. Trimming cost V 6 bases and J 5 bases, with 17 bases left between them. This CDR3 is built from 16 residues. CDR3 protein: CASSRDGPYNNSPLHF. As DNA, the CDR3 is TGTGCCAGCAGCCGGGACGGTCCCTACAATAATTCACCCCTCCACTTT.

The chain carries TRBV7-6 and TRBJ1-3, with unresolved D. CDR1 SGHVS and CDR2 FNYEAQ come from the germline V gene. CDR3 length equals 18 residues. Trimming took off 2 bases at V and 2 bases at J, with 19 bases between the two ends. CDR3 DNA: TGTGCCAGCAGCTTAAACGCCCGCAGCCAAGGAGCTGGAAACACCATATATTTT. Its translation is CASSLNARSQGAGNTIYF. Looking up the rest from reference TRBV7-6 and TRBJ1-3 gives the full variable domain: GAGVSQSPRYKVTKRGQDVALRCDPISGHVSLYWYRQALGQGPEFLTYFNYEAQQDKSGLPNDRFSAERPEGSISTLTIQRTEQRDSAMYRCASSLNARSQGAGNTIYFGEGSWLTVV.

The rearrangement joins TRBV19 to TRBJ1-1, with TRBD1 as a possible D gene (6 bases). V lost 4 bases to trimming and J lost 1 base, with 19 bases between them. Germline lookup yields CDR1 LNHDA and CDR2 SQIVND (reference sequence). CDR3 size: 17 residues. The CDR3 bases are TGTGCCAGTAGTACTCTCCCCGACAGGTCACGGAACACTGAAGCTTTCTTT. It is translated as CASSTLPDRSRNTEAFF.